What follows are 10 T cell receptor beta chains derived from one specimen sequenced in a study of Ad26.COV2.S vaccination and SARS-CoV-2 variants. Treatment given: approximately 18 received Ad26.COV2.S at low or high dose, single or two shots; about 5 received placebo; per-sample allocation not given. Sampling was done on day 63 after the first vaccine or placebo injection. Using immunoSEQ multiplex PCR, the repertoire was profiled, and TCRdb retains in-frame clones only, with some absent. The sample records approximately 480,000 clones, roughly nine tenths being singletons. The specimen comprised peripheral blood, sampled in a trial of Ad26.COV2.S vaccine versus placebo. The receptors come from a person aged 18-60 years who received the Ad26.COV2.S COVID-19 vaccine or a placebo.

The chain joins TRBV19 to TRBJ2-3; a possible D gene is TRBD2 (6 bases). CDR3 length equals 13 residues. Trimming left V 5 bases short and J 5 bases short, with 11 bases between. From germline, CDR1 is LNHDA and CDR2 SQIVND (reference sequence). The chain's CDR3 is CASSAPGGDTQYF. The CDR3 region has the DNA TGTGCCAGTAGTGCCCCCGGGGGAGATACGCAGTATTTT. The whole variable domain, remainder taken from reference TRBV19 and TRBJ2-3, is DGGITQSPKYLFRKEGQNVTLSCEQNLNHDAMYWYRQDPGQGLRLIYYSQIVNDFQKGDIAEGYSVSREKKESFPLTVTSAQKNPTAFYLCASSAPGGDTQYFGPGTRLTVL.

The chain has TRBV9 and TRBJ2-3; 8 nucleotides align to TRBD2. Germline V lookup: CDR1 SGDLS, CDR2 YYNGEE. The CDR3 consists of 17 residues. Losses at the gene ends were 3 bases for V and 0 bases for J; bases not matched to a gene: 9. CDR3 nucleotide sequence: TGTGCCAGCAGCGCCCGCGGGGCTAGCGGGAGCACAGATACGCAGTATTTT. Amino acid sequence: CASSARGASGSTDTQYF.

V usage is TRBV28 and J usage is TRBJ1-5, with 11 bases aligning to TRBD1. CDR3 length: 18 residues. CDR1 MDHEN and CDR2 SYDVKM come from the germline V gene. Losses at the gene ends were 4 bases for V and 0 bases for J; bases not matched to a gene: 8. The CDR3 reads CASSSRTGGVVSNQPQHF. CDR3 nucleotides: TGTGCCAGCAGTTCCCGGACAGGGGGCGTCGTTAGCAATCAGCCCCAGCATTTT.

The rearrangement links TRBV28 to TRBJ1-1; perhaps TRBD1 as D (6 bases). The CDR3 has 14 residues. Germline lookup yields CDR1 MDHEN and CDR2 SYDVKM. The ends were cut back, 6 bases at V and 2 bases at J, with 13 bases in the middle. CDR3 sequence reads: CASRAGQLNTEAFF. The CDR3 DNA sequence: TGTGCCAGCAGGGCAGGACAGCTCAACACTGAAGCTTTCTTT.

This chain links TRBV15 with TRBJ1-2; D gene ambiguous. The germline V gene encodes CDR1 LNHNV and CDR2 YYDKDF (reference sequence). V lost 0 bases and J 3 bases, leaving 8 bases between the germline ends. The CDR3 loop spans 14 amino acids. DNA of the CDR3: TGTGCCACCAGCAGAGATAGTTGGGACTATGGCTACACCTTC. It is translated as CATSRDSWDYGYTF. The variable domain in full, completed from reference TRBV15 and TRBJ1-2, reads DAMVIQNPRYQVTQFGKPVTLSCSQTLNHNVMYWYQQKSSQAPKLLFHYYDKDFNNEADTPDNFQSRRPNTSFCFLDIRSPGLGDTAMYLCATSRDSWDYGYTFGSGTRLTVV.

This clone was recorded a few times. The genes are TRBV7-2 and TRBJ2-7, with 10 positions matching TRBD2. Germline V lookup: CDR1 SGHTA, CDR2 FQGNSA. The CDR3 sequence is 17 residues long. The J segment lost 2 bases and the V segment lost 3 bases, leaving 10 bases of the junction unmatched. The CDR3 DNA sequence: TGTGCCAGCAGCTTCCTCACCGGGAGCGGGAGGGCCTACGAGCAGTACTTC. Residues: CASSFLTGSGRAYEQYF.

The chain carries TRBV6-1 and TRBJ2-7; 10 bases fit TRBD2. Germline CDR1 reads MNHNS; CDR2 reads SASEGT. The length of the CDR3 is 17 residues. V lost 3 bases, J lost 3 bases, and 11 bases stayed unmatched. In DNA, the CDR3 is TGTGCCAGCAGTGAGACCCAGCTAGCGGGAGTTCTCTACGAGCAGTACTTC. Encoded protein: CASSETQLAGVLYEQYF.

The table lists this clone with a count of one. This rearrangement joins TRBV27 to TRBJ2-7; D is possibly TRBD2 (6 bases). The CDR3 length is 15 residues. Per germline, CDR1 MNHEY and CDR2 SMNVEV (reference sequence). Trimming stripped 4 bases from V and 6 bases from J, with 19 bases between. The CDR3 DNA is TGTGCCAGCAGTTCTCCGACTAGGTCCCCCCTCGAGCAGTACTTC. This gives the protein CASSSPTRSPLEQYF.

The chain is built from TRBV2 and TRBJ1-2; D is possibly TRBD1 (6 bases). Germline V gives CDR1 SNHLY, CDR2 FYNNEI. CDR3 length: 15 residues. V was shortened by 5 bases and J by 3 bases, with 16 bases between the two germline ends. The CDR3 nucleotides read TGTGCCAGCAGTCTTACAGGGAGTGTCGACTATGGCTACACCTTC. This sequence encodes CASSLTGSVDYGYTF.

The CDR3 is CASSRKGVSGRAQETQYF. The DNA of the CDR3 is TGTGCCAGCAGCCGGAAGGGGGTTAGCGGGAGGGCTCAGGAGACCCAGTACTTC. The chain links TRBV11-3 to TRBJ2-5, with 11 positions matching TRBD2. After removal of 5 bases from V and 5 bases from J, the junction contained 16 bases not matched to a gene. This CDR3 has 18 residues. Per germline, CDR1 SGHNT and CDR2 YENEEA. The full variable domain, completed using reference TRBV11-3 and TRBJ2-5, is EAGVVQSPRYKIIEKKQPVAFWCNPISGHNTLYWYLQNLGQGPELLIRYENEEAVDDSQLPKDRFSAERLKGVDSTLKIQPAELGDSAVYLCASSRKGVSGRAQETQYFGPGTRLLVL.